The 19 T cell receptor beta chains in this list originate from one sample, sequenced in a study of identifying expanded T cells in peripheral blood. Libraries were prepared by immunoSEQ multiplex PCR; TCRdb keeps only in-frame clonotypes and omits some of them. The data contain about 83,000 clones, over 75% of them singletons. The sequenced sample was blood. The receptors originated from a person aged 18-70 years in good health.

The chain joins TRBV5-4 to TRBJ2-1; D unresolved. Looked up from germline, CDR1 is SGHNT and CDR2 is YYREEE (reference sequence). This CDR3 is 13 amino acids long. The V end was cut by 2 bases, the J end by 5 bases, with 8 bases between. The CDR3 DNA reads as TGTGCCAGCAGCTTTGGACGCAACAATGAGCAGTTCTTC. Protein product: CASSFGRNNEQFF.

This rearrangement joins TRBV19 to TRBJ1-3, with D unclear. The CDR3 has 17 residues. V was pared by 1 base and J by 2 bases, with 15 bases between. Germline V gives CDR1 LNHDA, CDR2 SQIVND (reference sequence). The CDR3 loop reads CASSIVEGSVAGNTIYF. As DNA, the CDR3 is TGTGCCAGTAGTATAGTCGAGGGATCGGTGGCTGGAAACACCATATATTTT.

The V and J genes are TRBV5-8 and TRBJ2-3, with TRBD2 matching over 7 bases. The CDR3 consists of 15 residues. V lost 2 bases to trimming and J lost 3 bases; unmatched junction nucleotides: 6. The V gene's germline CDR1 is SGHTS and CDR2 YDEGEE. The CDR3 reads CASSFWGGGTDTQYF. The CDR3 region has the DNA TGTGCCAGCAGCTTCTGGGGCGGGGGAACAGATACGCAGTATTTT.

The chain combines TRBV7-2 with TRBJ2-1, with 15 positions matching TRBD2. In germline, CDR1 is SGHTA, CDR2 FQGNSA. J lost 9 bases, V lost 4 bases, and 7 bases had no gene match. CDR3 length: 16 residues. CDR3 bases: TGTGCCAGCAGCTCCCGGACTAGCGGGGGGGCAGTTGAGCAGTTCTTC. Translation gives CASSSRTSGGAVEQFF.

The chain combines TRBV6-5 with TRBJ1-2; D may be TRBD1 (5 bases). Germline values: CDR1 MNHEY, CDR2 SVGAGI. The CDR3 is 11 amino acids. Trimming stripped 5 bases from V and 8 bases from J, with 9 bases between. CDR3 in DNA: TGTGCCAGCAGTCAGGAGGGGGGCTACACCTTC. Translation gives CASSQEGGYTF.

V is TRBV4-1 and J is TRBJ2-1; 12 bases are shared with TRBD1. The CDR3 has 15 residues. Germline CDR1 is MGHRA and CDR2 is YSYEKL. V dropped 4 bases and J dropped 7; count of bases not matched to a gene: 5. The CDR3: CASSLGQGAPNEQFF. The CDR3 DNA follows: TGCGCCAGCAGCCTGGGACAGGGGGCTCCAAATGAGCAGTTCTTC.

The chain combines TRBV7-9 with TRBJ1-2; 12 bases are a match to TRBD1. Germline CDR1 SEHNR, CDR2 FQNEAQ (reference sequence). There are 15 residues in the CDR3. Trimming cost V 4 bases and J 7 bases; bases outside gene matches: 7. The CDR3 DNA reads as TGTGCCAGCAGCTCCTCCGGGACAGGGGGCAGTGGCTACACCTTC. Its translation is CASSSSGTGGSGYTF.

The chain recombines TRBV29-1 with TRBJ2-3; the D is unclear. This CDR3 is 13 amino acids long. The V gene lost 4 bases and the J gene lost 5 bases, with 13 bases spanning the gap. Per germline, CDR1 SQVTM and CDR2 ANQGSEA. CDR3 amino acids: CSVVFRLGDTQYF. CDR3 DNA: TGCAGCGTTGTTTTCAGGCTTGGAGATACGCAGTATTTT.

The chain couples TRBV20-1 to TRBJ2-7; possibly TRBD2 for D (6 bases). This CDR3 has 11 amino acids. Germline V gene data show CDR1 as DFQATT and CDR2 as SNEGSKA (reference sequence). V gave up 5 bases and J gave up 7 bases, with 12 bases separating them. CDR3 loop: CSAGTPWEQYF. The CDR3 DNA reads TGCAGTGCTGGGACTCCTTGGGAGCAGTACTTC.

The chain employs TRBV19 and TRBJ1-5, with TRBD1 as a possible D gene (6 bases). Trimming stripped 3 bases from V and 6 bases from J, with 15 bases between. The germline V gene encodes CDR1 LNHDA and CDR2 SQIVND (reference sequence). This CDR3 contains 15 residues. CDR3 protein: CASSMGRGEGQPQHF. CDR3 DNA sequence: TGTGCCAGTAGTATGGGGAGGGGGGAAGGTCAGCCCCAGCATTTT.

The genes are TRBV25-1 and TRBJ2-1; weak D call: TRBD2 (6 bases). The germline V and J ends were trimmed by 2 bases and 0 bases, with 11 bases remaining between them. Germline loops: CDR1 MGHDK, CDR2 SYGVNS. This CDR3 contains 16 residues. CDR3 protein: CASSEVGSGSYNEQFF. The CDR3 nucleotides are TGTGCCAGCAGTGAAGTGGGTAGCGGCTCCTACAATGAGCAGTTCTTC.

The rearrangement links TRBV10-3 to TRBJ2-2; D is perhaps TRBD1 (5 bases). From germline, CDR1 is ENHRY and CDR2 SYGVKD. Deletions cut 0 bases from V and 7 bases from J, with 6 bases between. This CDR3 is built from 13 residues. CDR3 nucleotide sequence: TGTGCCATCAGTGAGTCCCAGGGCGGGGAGCTGTTTTTT. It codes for CAISESQGGELFF.

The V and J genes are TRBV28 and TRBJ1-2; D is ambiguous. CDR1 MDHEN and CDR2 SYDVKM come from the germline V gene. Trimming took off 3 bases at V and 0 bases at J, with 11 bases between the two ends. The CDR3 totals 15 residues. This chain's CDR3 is CASSFAASANYGYTF. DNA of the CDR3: TGTGCCAGCAGTTTCGCAGCAAGCGCTAACTATGGCTACACCTTC.

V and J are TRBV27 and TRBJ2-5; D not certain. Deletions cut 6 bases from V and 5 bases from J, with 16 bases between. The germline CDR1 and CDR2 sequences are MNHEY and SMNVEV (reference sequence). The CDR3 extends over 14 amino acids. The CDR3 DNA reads TGTGCCAGCAGGGGTCGGGCAGGCTCGGAGACCCAGTACTTC. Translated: CASRGRAGSETQYF.

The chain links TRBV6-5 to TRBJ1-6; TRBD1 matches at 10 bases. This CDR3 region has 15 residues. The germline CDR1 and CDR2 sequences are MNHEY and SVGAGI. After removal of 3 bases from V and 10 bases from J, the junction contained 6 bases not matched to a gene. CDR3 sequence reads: CASSYGTGVWSPLHF. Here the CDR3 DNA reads TGTGCCAGCAGTTATGGGACAGGGGTCTGGTCACCCCTCCACTTT.

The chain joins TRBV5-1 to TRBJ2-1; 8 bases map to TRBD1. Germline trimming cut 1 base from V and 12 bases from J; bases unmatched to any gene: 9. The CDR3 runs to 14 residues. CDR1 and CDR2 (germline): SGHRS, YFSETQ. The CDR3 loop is CASSLQGATGGQFF. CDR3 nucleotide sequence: TGCGCCAGCAGCTTGCAGGGGGCGACAGGCGGGCAGTTCTTC.

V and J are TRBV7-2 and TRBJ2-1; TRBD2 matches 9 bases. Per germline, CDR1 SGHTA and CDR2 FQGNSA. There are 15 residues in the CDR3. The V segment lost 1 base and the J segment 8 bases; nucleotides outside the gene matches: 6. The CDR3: CASSLGAGGVYEQFF. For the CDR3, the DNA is TGTGCCAGCAGCTTAGGAGCGGGGGGAGTCTATGAGCAGTTCTTC.

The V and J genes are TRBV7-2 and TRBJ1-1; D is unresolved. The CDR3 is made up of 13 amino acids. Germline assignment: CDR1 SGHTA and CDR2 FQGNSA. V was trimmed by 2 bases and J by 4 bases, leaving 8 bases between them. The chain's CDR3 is CASSLSPPTEAFF. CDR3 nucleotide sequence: TGTGCCAGCAGCTTAAGTCCCCCCACTGAAGCTTTCTTT. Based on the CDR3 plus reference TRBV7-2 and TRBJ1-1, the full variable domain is GAGVSQSPSNKVTEKGKDVELRCDPISGHTALYWYRQSLGQGLEFLIYFQGNSAPDKSGLPSDRFSAERTGGSVSTLTIQRTQQEDSAVYLCASSLSPPTEAFFGQGTRLTVV.

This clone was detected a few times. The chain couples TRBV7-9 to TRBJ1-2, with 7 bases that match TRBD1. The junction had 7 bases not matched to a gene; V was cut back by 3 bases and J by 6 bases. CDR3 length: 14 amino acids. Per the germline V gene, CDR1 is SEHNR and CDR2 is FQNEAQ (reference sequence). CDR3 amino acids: CASSFGTDGNGYTF. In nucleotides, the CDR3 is TGTGCCAGCAGCTTCGGGACAGACGGAAATGGCTACACCTTC.